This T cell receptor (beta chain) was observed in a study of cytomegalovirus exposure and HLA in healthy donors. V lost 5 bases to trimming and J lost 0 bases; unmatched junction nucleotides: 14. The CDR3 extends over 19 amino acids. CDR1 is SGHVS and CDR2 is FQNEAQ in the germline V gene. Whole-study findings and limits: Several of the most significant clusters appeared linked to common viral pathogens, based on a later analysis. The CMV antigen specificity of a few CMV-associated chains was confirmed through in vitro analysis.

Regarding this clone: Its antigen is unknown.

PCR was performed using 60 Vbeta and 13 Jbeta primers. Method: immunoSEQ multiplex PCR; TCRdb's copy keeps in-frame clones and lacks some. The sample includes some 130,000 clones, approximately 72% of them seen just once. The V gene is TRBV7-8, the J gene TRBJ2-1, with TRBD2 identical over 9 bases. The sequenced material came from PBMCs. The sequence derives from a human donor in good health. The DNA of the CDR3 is TGTGCCAGCAGCCACACCCACTCTAGCGGGAAGAGCTCCTACAATGAGCAGTTCTTC. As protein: CASSHTHSSGKSSYNEQFF.